The T cell receptor (beta chain) under discussion was sequenced for a study of memory CD4+ T cells and cytomegalovirus serostatus (dated by TCRdb to between 2018 and 2021). Broadly, across the study: A total of about 35 healthy Belgian adults, of whom 9 were CMV seropositive and 24 were CMV seronegative, were included in the cohort. The study sequenced CD4+ memory TCRbeta repertoires of a Belgian cohort with known cytomegalovirus serostatus to replicate a published TCR-based CMV serostatus classifier.

General conclusions and limits of the study: Among the 160 or so previously reported CMV-associated TCRbeta sequences, 67 showed up in the CD4+ memory repertoires, with each one found in between one and five individuals. The results were interpreted as suggesting that the CMV-associated TCR signature is largely present in the CD4+ memory repertoire. The original-framework classifier achieved a median bootstrapped AUC of roughly 0.95 with a 95% CI of 0.76-1.00 on the Belgian cohort. CMV serostatus prediction reached a median bootstrapped AUC of roughly 0.96 with the original framework and just under 0.93 with a US-trained random forest. Unlike the original study, which covered naive and memory CD4+ and CD8+ populations, the Belgian study sequenced only CD4+CD45RO+ memory cells.

Genomic DNA was extracted from sorted cells with the Quick-DNA Microprep Kit. TCRbeta DNA was amplified with the immunoSEQ hsTCRbeta kit following the manufacturer's protocol. An Illumina MiSeq instrument was used to sequence the TCRbeta libraries. The study's own analysis went as follows. Once out-of-frame sequences had been removed, some 2 million distinct TCRbeta sequences were left, which works out to an average of around 67,000 per individual. Two values were used to score each individual: the count of 164 previously reported CMV-associated TCRbeta sequences and the total count of productive distinct TCRbeta sequences. A beta-binomial model was reimplemented in Python, and scikit-learn random forests with default parameters were trained on US cohort data. On the Belgian cohort, classifier performance was reported as the median AUC, along with percentile confidence intervals, across 10,000 bootstrap iterations. TCRdb retrieved this table from immuneACCESS and kept in-frame rearrangements only. Not all clones are present; in checked studies, unresolved V genes account for under half, and no reason is known for the remainder. The DNA gave D and trimming, while V, J and clone size come from that table. The sample table contains 50,000 to 70,000 clones; only one count was recorded for 70% to 85% of them. About 0.8% of the sample is in the top ten clones.

There are 11 amino acids in the CDR3, from cysteine to phenylalanine inclusive. This entry keeps only the CDR3 DNA: 33 bases, framed from base 1. To note about this clone: Its antigen has not been determined. Base quality data are lacking; no much larger clone is found one base away.

Single viable CD3+CD4+CD8-CD45RO+ cells were sorted as memory CD4+ T cells on a FACSAria II. CMV serostatus was assessed using a Roche Elecsys assay, by which serum IgG against CMV pp150, pp28, p38 and p52 was detected. After the samples were thawed, total CD4+ T cells were enriched through positive selection using CD4 magnetic microbeads. The samples came from a separate study whose specific focus was interrogating the CD4+ T cell memory repertoire. Peripheral blood mononuclear cells were isolated and cryopreserved according to standard operating procedures, and serum was stored at -80 degrees C. Staining used CD3-PerCP (BW264/56), CD4-APC (RPA-T4), CD45RO-PE (UCHT1) and CD8-Pacific Orange (3B5) antibodies, with Sytox blue excluding non-viable cells.

This clonotype originated in an adult in good health and CMV-seronegative. The rearranged chain carries TRBV21-1 and TRBJ2-7. TRBV21-1 is a documented pseudogene. Sequenced sample: memory CD4+ T cells from blood. The CDR3 amino acid sequence is: CAMVFHYEQYF. The nucleotide sequence reads TGTGCCATGGTTTTTCACTACGAGCAGTACTTC.